The 14 T cell receptor beta chains listed next were all sequenced from one sample in a study of shared clonotypes between healthy human individuals. Sequencing was performed with immunoSEQ multiplex PCR; in TCRdb, only in-frame clones are kept and a portion is missing. Among fewer than 600,000 clones listed, roughly four fifths were seen once. Sequenced material: PBMCs. The receptor set was obtained from a woman in her thirties or forties in good health. Some clones in this sample may be carry-over from other donors' samples.

The chain combines TRBV28 with TRBJ1-2; 9 positions agree with TRBD1. In germline, CDR1 is MDHEN, CDR2 SYDVKM. V lost 3 bases and J lost 7; bases outside the gene matches: 6. The CDR3 spans 14 residues. CDR3 sequence (DNA): TGTGCCAGCAGTTTGGTGGACAGGGGTTCTGGCTACACCTTC. The encoded protein is CASSLVDRGSGYTF.

This chain connects TRBV7-2 to TRBJ2-7; no definite D call. From germline, CDR1 is SGHTA and CDR2 FQGNSA. Deletions cut 7 bases from V and 6 bases from J, with 19 bases between. The CDR3 runs 14 residues. The CDR3 region is CASNTIWGTPEQYF. CDR3 sequence (DNA): TGTGCCAGCAACACCATTTGGGGAACCCCCGAGCAGTACTTC.

V gene TRBV5-4 combines with J gene TRBJ2-5, with a tentative D call TRBD2 (6 bases). Germline-derived CDR1 and CDR2 are SGHNT and YYREEE (reference sequence). This CDR3 has 14 amino acids. Deletions cut 3 bases from V and 2 bases from J, with 11 bases between. This CDR3 is CASSWPGEQETQYF. CDR3 sequence (DNA): TGTGCCAGCAGCTGGCCGGGAGAACAAGAGACCCAGTACTTC.

This clone was counted only a few times. The CDR3 bases are TGTGCCAGCAGTGACACAGGGGGCGGTGGTGGCTACACCTTC. It is translated as CASSDTGGGGGYTF. The chain is built from TRBV2 and TRBJ1-2; 9 positions agree with TRBD1. Trimming at V came to 3 bases and at J to 7 bases, leaving 6 bases not matched to a gene. The CDR3 consists of 14 residues. CDR1 is SNHLY, CDR2 FYNNEI, per germline.

This clone was counted only a few times. The chain employs TRBV27 and TRBJ1-3; D is undetermined. Germline-derived CDR1 and CDR2 are MNHEY and SMNVEV (reference sequence). The CDR3 extends over 14 amino acids. V lost 6 bases and J lost 0, with 9 bases in between. CDR3 sequence: CASSSRSSGNTIYF. The CDR3 DNA is TGTGCCAGCAGCAGCAGAAGCTCTGGAAACACCATATATTTT.

The chain links TRBV4-1 to TRBJ2-3; unclear D gene. The germline V gene encodes CDR1 MGHRA and CDR2 YSYEKL. Deletions cut 2 bases from V and 1 base from J, with 13 bases between. The CDR3 contains 16 residues. The CDR3 sequence: CASSQLSLPGTDTQYF. The CDR3 DNA reads TGCGCCAGCAGCCAACTTTCCCTACCCGGCACAGATACGCAGTATTTT.

The chain links TRBV10-3 to TRBJ2-5; D remains unclear. The V gene lost 3 bases and the J gene lost 0 bases, with 11 bases spanning the gap. The CDR3 spans 15 residues. CDR1 and CDR2 (germline): ENHRY, SYGVKD. CDR3 coding DNA: TGTGCCATCAGTGATATCAACACGTACCAAGAGACCCAGTACTTC. Amino acid sequence: CAISDINTYQETQYF.

The CDR3 DNA reads as TGTGCCAGCAGTTTAATAGCGGGAGCTCCCTCGGGGGAGCAGTACTTC. This sequence encodes CASSLIAGAPSGEQYF. The genes are TRBV27 and TRBJ2-7, with TRBD2 matching over 9 bases. This CDR3 has 16 residues. CDR1 MNHEY and CDR2 SMNVEV come from the germline V gene (reference sequence). The trim removed 2 bases at V and 7 bases at J, leaving 12 bases unmatched.

This clone is labeled medium-sized (0.01 to 0.1%). The same CDR3 arises from other DNA sequences in this sample as well. The chain joins TRBV9 to TRBJ2-5, with D possibly matching TRBD1 (6 bases). Trimming shortened V by 3 bases and J by 5 bases, and 11 bases separated the two germline ends. This CDR3 spans 13 amino acids. In germline, CDR1 is SGDLS, CDR2 YYNGEE. The CDR3 loop reads CASSAQGGETQYF. CDR3 coding DNA: TGTGCCAGCAGCGCACAGGGCGGGGAGACCCAGTACTTC.

This clone has a handful of counts. The chain recombines TRBV7-8 with TRBJ1-5, with no clear D. Germline lookup yields CDR1 SGHVS and CDR2 FQNEAQ. Trimming removed 1 base at V and 2 bases at J, with 12 bases between. The CDR3 is 16 residues long. The CDR3 spells CASSLERGLGNQPQHF. CDR3 DNA: TGTGCCAGCAGCTTAGAGAGAGGGCTTGGCAATCAGCCCCAGCATTTT.

The CDR3 DNA follows: TGCAGTCCAGGGACAGATACGCAGTATTTT. It encodes CSPGTDTQYF. The rearrangement uses TRBV20-1 and TRBJ2-3, with D possibly matching TRBD1 (5 bases). The V end lost 8 bases, the J end lost 3 bases, and 6 bases lay between the germline ends. Germline loops: CDR1 DFQATT, CDR2 SNEGSKA (reference sequence). This CDR3 contains 10 residues.

Regarding this clone: This likely reflects a read error, since a far larger clone is one base away. This sample includes further DNA sequences coding for the same CDR3. This rearrangement joins TRBV7-2 to TRBJ2-7; TRBD2 might be the D (5 bases). CDR1 is SGHTA, CDR2 FQGNSA, per germline. Trimming took off 6 bases at V and 3 bases at J, with 12 bases between the two ends. The CDR3 is 13 residues long. The CDR3 reads CASRPTGVYEQYF. The DNA for the CDR3 is TGTGCCAGCAGGCCTACCGGGGTCTACGAGCAGTACTTC.

This chain connects TRBV30 to TRBJ1-4; D possibly corresponds to TRBD1 (5 bases). This CDR3 spans 15 amino acids. Germline values: CDR1 GTSNPN, CDR2 SVGIG (reference sequence). Trimming cost V 3 bases and J 0 bases, with 11 bases left between them. CDR3 sequence: CAWRAGRATNEKLFF. CDR3 nucleotides: TGTGCCTGGAGGGCGGGACGGGCAACTAATGAAAAACTGTTTTTT.

The CDR3 is CAISQDRGLYEQYF. Here the CDR3 DNA reads TGTGCCATCAGCCAGGACAGGGGGCTTTACGAGCAGTACTTC. V is TRBV10-3 and J is TRBJ2-7, with 11 bases lining up with TRBD1. Germline loops: CDR1 ENHRY, CDR2 SYGVKD. V shed 6 bases, J shed 4 bases, and the junction held 5 bases outside the gene matches. The CDR3 spans 14 residues.